The next 23 T cell receptor beta chains were all read from a single sample in a study of cytomegalovirus exposure and HLA in healthy donors. The PCR employed 60 Vbeta primers together with 13 Jbeta primers. Libraries were prepared by immunoSEQ multiplex PCR; TCRdb keeps only in-frame clonotypes and omits some of them. The sample carries fewer than 250,000 clones, 60% to 80% recorded once. Sequenced material: PBMCs. All receptors come from a woman younger than 45 in good health and CMV-seropositive.

This clone was recorded once. The chain has TRBV6-1 and TRBJ1-5; the D gene is possibly TRBD1 (5 bases). This CDR3 region has 16 residues. The V and J ends lost 4 bases and 4 bases respectively, with 17 bases between them. Germline values: CDR1 MNHNS, CDR2 SASEGT. The chain's CDR3 is CASSAMAGSENQPQHF. Here the CDR3 DNA reads TGTGCCAGCAGTGCGATGGCAGGGTCGGAGAATCAGCCCCAGCATTTT.

V and J are TRBV4-1 and TRBJ1-1; D gene unclear. Germline CDR1 and CDR2: MGHRA and YSYEKL. The CDR3 contains 14 residues. Deletions cut 9 bases from V and 2 bases from J, with 16 bases between. CDR3 nucleotides: TGCGCCAGTAGGGTTGCGGGAACTAACACTGAAGCTTTCTTT. This encodes CASRVAGTNTEAFF.

The chain recombines TRBV7-9 with TRBJ2-1; 7 bases align to TRBD2. The V gene's germline CDR1 is SEHNR and CDR2 FQNEAQ (reference sequence). This CDR3 has 15 residues. The V and J ends lost 5 bases and 2 bases, in that order; junction bases with no gene match: 6. The CDR3 reads CASSPSSGPYNEQFF. The CDR3 region has the DNA TGTGCCAGCAGCCCGTCTAGCGGACCCTACAATGAGCAGTTCTTC.

There are a few counts of this clone. The rearrangement joins TRBV5-6 to TRBJ1-5, with D tentatively TRBD1 (6 bases). The V and J ends lost 0 bases and 1 base respectively, with 8 bases between them. The CDR3 length is 15 residues. The germline V gene encodes CDR1 SGHDT and CDR2 YYEEEE. CDR3 loop: CASSLAGASNQPQHF. DNA for the CDR3: TGTGCCAGCAGCTTGGCAGGGGCAAGCAATCAGCCCCAGCATTTT.

The V call is TRBV4-1, the J call TRBJ2-1, with D perhaps matching TRBD1 (6 bases). Germline V gene data show CDR1 as MGHRA and CDR2 as YSYEKL. The CDR3 has 15 residues. Trimming cost V 4 bases and J 6 bases, with 16 bases left between them. CDR3 residues: CASSPGQGPTNEQFF. DNA for the CDR3: TGCGCCAGCAGCCCTGGGCAGGGGCCGACCAATGAGCAGTTCTTC.

This clone was found once. CDR3 in DNA: TGTGCCAGCAGTCGTACGGGAGGGCCGGACGAGCAGTACTTC. It is translated as CASSRTGGPDEQYF. This chain joins TRBV28 and TRBJ2-7, with TRBD2 identical over 8 bases. This CDR3 spans 14 amino acids. The ends lost 5 bases at V and 5 bases at J; junction bases unmatched: 8. Germline CDR1 is MDHEN and CDR2 is SYDVKM.

The chain has TRBV7-9 and TRBJ2-2; D not resolved. The length of the CDR3 is 10 residues. The germline V gene encodes CDR1 SEHNR and CDR2 FQNEAQ (reference sequence). V was pared by 3 bases and J by 11 bases, with 4 bases between. CDR3 residues: CASSFFELFF. The CDR3 DNA reads as TGTGCCAGCAGCTTCTTTGAGCTGTTTTTT.

The rearrangement joins TRBV28 to TRBJ1-3; D is uncertain. The CDR3 contains 13 residues. V was clipped by 6 bases and J by 2 bases, with 8 bases between them. Germline CDR1 reads MDHEN; CDR2 reads SYDVKM. The CDR3 nucleotides are TGTGCCAGCAGCGAGGTGGCTGGAAACACCATATATTTT. Protein: CASSEVAGNTIYF.

V is TRBV27 and J is TRBJ2-5; a weak D match, TRBD2 (6 bases). The V end was cut by 10 bases, the J end by 5 bases, with 20 bases between. Germline CDR1 is MNHEY and CDR2 is SMNVEV (reference sequence). CDR3 size: 14 residues. CDR3 loop: CATKATRGEETQYF. CDR3 nucleotides: TGTGCCACCAAGGCGACTAGAGGGGAGGAGACCCAGTACTTC.

The chain employs TRBV5-1 and TRBJ2-3; the D gene is possibly TRBD2 (6 bases). The germline gives CDR1 SGHRS, CDR2 YFSETQ. Trimming pared 4 bases from V and 6 bases from J, leaving 12 bases between. This CDR3 contains 13 residues. The CDR3, as DNA: TGCGCCAGCAGCGCCCGACTAGAGGATACGCAGTATTTT. It is translated as CASSARLEDTQYF.

The gene calls are TRBV28 and TRBJ2-7; 9 bases map to TRBD1. Germline CDR1 is MDHEN and CDR2 is SYDVKM. With 3 bases clipped from V and 2 bases from J, the junction kept 5 bases outside the gene matches. CDR3 length: 15 residues. The CDR3 loop is CASSFSTGGPYEQYF. CDR3 nucleotide sequence: TGTGCCAGCAGTTTTAGTACAGGGGGCCCCTACGAGCAGTACTTC. Full variable domain (rest looked up from reference TRBV28 and TRBJ2-7): DVKVTQSSRYLVKRTGEKVFLECVQDMDHENMFWYRQDPGLGLRLIYFSYDVKMKEKGDIPEGYSVSREKKERFSLILESASTNQTSMYLCASSFSTGGPYEQYFGPGTRLTVT.

This clone was seen only a few times. This chain joins TRBV27 and TRBJ1-5; maybe TRBD1 (5 bases). There are 12 residues in the CDR3. Trimming took 5 bases from V and 6 from J, leaving 8 bases between them. CDR1 MNHEY and CDR2 SMNVEV come from the germline V gene (reference sequence). The CDR3 region has the DNA TGTGCCAGCAGTCCAAGGGGTCAGCCCCAGCATTTT. This codes for CASSPRGQPQHF.

V is TRBV27 and J is TRBJ2-7, with 7 bases matching TRBD2. This CDR3 spans 15 amino acids. The V gene's germline CDR1 is MNHEY and CDR2 SMNVEV (reference sequence). J lost 5 bases, V lost 2 bases, and 9 bases had no gene match. The CDR3 DNA is TGTGCCAGCAGTTTAGGCGGGAGAGGGTCGGACGAGCAGTACTTC. Translating gives CASSLGGRGSDEQYF.

This clone was picked up a small number of times. This chain connects TRBV2 to TRBJ2-7; TRBD1 is a possible D gene (5 bases). CDR3 length equals 14 residues. Trimming pared 6 bases from V and 0 bases from J, leaving 12 bases between. Germline loops: CDR1 SNHLY, CDR2 FYNNEI. For the CDR3, the DNA is TGTGCCAGCAGCCCCTTGACAGTCTCCTACGAGCAGTACTTC. Translated, it gives CASSPLTVSYEQYF.

This chain connects TRBV6-5 to TRBJ1-1; the D gene is possibly TRBD1 (6 bases). CDR1 and CDR2 (germline): MNHEY, SVGAGI. Trimming stripped 2 bases from V and 5 bases from J, with 9 bases between. The CDR3 totals 13 residues. CDR3 coding DNA: TGTGCCAGCAGTTACGCCAGGGGAACTGAAGCTTTCTTT. Residues: CASSYARGTEAFF.

CDR3 nucleotides: TGTGCCAGCAGCGGGTGGGACTCAAGAAGTGGGACTAACTATGGCTACACCTTC. As protein: CASSGWDSRSGTNYGYTF. This chain joins TRBV5-6 and TRBJ1-2; TRBD1 might be the D (5 bases). V was shortened by 4 bases and J by 0 bases, with 22 bases between the two germline ends. CDR1 and CDR2 from the germline V gene are SGHDT and YYEEEE. The CDR3 has 18 amino acids.

The V gene is TRBV7-9, the J gene TRBJ2-2; perhaps TRBD2 as D (5 bases). Trimming removed 3 bases from V and 3 bases from J, with 11 bases in between. Germline CDR1 reads SEHNR; CDR2 reads FQNEAQ (reference sequence). This CDR3 has 15 amino acids. CDR3 coding DNA: TGTGCCAGCAGCTTTCTTACCGGGGACACCGGGGAGCTGTTTTTT. Protein sequence: CASSFLTGDTGELFF.

Only a few counts were recorded for this clone. The chain combines TRBV5-5 with TRBJ1-2, with D hard to call. V gave up 0 bases and J gave up 8 bases, with 11 bases separating them. The CDR3 is made up of 13 amino acids. Germline CDR1 is SGHKS and CDR2 is YYEKEE (reference sequence). The CDR3 nucleotides read TGTGCCAGCAGCTTGGCCCCCGGGAACGGCTACACCTTC. Its translation is CASSLAPGNGYTF.

V gene TRBV5-1 combines with J gene TRBJ1-1; TRBD1 might be the D (5 bases). Per the germline V gene, CDR1 is SGHRS and CDR2 is YFSETQ. This CDR3 is 13 amino acids long. Trimming took off 2 bases at V and 1 base at J, with 6 bases between the two ends. CDR3 nucleotides: TGCGCCAGCAGCTTTCAGGGGAACACTGAAGCTTTCTTT. It specifies CASSFQGNTEAFF.

The rearrangement joins TRBV14 to TRBJ2-7; unclear D gene. The length of the CDR3 is 12 residues. Germline V lookup: CDR1 SGHDN, CDR2 FVKESK. V gave up 1 base and J gave up 3 bases, with 4 bases separating them. The CDR3 sequence is CASSQGSYEQYF. The CDR3 DNA is TGTGCCAGCAGCCAAGGCAGCTACGAGCAGTACTTC.

The V call is TRBV7-2, the J call TRBJ1-5; possible D gene TRBD1, 5 bases. Looked up from germline, CDR1 is SGHTA and CDR2 is FQGNSA. The CDR3 has 13 amino acids. The V end lost 4 bases, the J end lost 7 bases, and 11 bases lay between the germline ends. The CDR3 spells CASSWAGGQPQHF. The CDR3 DNA is TGTGCCAGCAGCTGGGCTGGGGGGCAGCCCCAGCATTTT.

The chain is built from TRBV11-2 and TRBJ2-3; D might be TRBD2 (5 bases). V gave up 4 bases and J gave up 4 bases, with 15 bases separating them. Looked up from germline, CDR1 is SGHAT and CDR2 is FQNNGV. The CDR3 totals 15 residues. The CDR3 DNA is TGTGCCAGCAGCTCAAGGACTGGACCCGCAGATACGCAGTATTTT. Encoded protein: CASSSRTGPADTQYF.

The gene calls are TRBV27 and TRBJ2-7; weak D call: TRBD2 (5 bases). Germline CDR1 reads MNHEY; CDR2 reads SMNVEV (reference sequence). CDR3 length: 14 residues. V dropped 5 bases and J dropped 2 bases, with 13 bases sitting between them. The chain's CDR3 is CASSISGEPYEQYF. The CDR3 nucleotides read TGTGCCAGCAGTATCTCCGGGGAGCCCTACGAGCAGTACTTC.